The sequence of this T cell receptor beta chain was determined in a study of patients and donors after allogeneic stem cell transplantation. The V end lost 4 bases, the J end lost 3 bases, and 16 bases lay between the germline ends. CDR3 size: 16 residues. Germline V CDR1 and CDR2: LGHNA, YNFKEQ. TCRdb processed the RT-PCR reads anew with MiXCR; each CDR3 protein has one entry. The sample holds hundreds of thousands of distinct CDR3 sequences, 15% to 20% seen once. The origin of this receptor is a human donor who was either an allogeneic HSCT recipient or a stem cell or donor lymphocyte infusion donor (not recorded which). It is not recorded whose cells these are; they may come from a transplant donor. V is TRBV4-2 and J is TRBJ2-1, with D possibly matching TRBD2 (7 bases). The specimen sequenced was blood, either unsorted or a sorted T cell fraction (not recorded which). CDR3 in DNA: TGTGCCAGCAGCCTCAAGGGGGGACTAAGCTACAATGAGCAGTTCTTC. Translation gives CASSLKGGLSYNEQFF.